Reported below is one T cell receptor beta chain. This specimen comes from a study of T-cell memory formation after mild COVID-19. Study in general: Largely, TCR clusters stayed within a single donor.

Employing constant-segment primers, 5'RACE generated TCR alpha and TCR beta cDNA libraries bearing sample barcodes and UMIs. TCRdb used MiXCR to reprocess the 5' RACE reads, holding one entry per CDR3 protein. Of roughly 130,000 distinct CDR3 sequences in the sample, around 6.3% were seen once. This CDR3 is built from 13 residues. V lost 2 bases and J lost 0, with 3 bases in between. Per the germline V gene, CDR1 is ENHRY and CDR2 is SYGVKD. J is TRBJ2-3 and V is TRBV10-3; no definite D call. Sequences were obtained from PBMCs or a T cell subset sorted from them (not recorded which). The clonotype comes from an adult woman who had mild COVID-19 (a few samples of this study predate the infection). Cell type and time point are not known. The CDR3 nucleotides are TGTGCCATCAGTGAGGGAAGCACAGATACGCAGTATTTT. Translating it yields CAISEGSTDTQYF.